These 24 T cell receptor beta chains came from one sample sequenced in a study of read filtering for tumor transcriptome and immune sequencing. This library used roughly 430 ng RNA and molecular barcoded adaptors spanning alpha/delta and beta/gamma chains. MiXCR, applied by TCRdb to the reads, yields one record per CDR3 protein. The table lists about 93,000 distinct CDR3 sequences, 20% to 25% of them singletons. The sample taken for sequencing was a population of CD138-negative cells sorted from bone marrow. The origin of the receptors is a donor aged 40 or older with multiple myeloma.

This clonotype was counted ten times or more. The chain carries TRBV4-2 and TRBJ2-2; D gene unclear. CDR3 length: 16 amino acids. Germline V gene sequence: CDR1 LGHNA, CDR2 YNFKEQ. Trimming cost V 0 bases and J 6 bases, with 14 bases left between them. The CDR3 DNA reads TGTGCCAGCAGCCAAGATGTTTTAAATGATTCCGGGGAGCTGTTTTTT. Translated, it gives CASSQDVLNDSGELFF.

Many counts were recorded for this clonotype. V is TRBV5-1 and J is TRBJ2-3, with D possibly matching TRBD1 (6 bases). Trimming removed 4 bases at V and 1 base at J, with 10 bases between. The germline V gene encodes CDR1 SGHRS and CDR2 YFSETQ. The CDR3 extends over 14 amino acids. CDR3 coding DNA: TGCGCCAGCAGCATATGGACAGGCACAGATACGCAGTATTTT. It yields the protein CASSIWTGTDTQYF.

Comment on this clonotype: This may be a read error: a much more frequent sequence differs by one nucleotide. This chain uses TRBV12-3 or TRBV12-4 with TRBJ1-1, with a possible D match to TRBD1 (5 bases). The CDR3 runs to 14 residues. CDR3 coding DNA: TGTGCCAGCAGGTTCGACAGCATGAACATTGAAGCTTTCTTT. Protein product: CASRFDSMNIEAFF.

This clonotype was seen repeatedly, ten times or more. V usage is TRBV20-1 and J usage is TRBJ2-5, with 9 bases matching TRBD2. This CDR3 has 15 residues. The germline V gene has CDR1 DFQATT and CDR2 SNEGSKA (reference sequence). V was pared by 4 bases and J by 2 bases, with 8 bases of the junction left unmatched. The CDR3 loop is CSATGVAGVQETQYF. In nucleotides, the CDR3 is TGCAGTGCTACGGGGGTAGCGGGGGTACAAGAGACCCAGTACTTC.

There are many counts of this clonotype. V is TRBV5-1 and J is TRBJ2-2; tentatively, D is TRBD1 (6 bases). V was shortened by 4 bases and J by 0 bases, with 19 bases between the two germline ends. CDR1 SGHRS and CDR2 YFSETQ come from the germline V gene. This CDR3 is built from 18 residues. The CDR3 nucleotides are TGCGCCAGCAGCCAATTTCTACCGACAGGCTCGAACACCGGGGAGCTGTTTTTT. It translates to CASSQFLPTGSNTGELFF.

The chain recombines TRBV2 with TRBJ1-5; D unresolved. The CDR3 is made up of 14 amino acids. Germline V CDR1 and CDR2: SNHLY, FYNNEI. With 4 bases removed from V and 0 bases from J, the gap between germline ends came to 7 bases. This CDR3 reads CASSGTASNQPQHF. CDR3 nucleotide sequence: TGTGCCAGCAGTGGGACGGCTAGCAATCAGCCCCAGCATTTT.

Comment on this clonotype: The junction shows a germline mismatch at one end, possibly a read error. J is TRBJ2-2 and V is TRBV20-1, with D perhaps matching TRBD1 or TRBD2 (6 bases each). Germline V gene sequence: CDR1 DFQATT, CDR2 SNEGSKA (reference sequence). The CDR3 is made up of 14 amino acids. Written as DNA, the CDR3 is TGCAGTACTAGACATCCTGGGGGGCCCGGGGAGCTGTTTTTT. Amino acids: CSTRHPGGPGELFF.

This clonotype was seen repeatedly, ten times or more. The rearrangement links TRBV12-3 or TRBV12-4 to TRBJ2-7; 9 positions match TRBD1. The CDR3 is made up of 15 amino acids. Germline trimming cut 4 bases from V and 3 bases from J; bases unmatched to any gene: 7. CDR3 in DNA: TGTGCCAGCAGTTCCCCATGGACAGGGGTCTACGAGCAGTACTTC. Its protein product is CASSSPWTGVYEQYF.

This clonotype was detected ten times or more. The chain uses TRBV4-1 and TRBJ1-5, with 9 bases matching TRBD1. CDR3 size: 13 residues. Trimming cost V 3 bases and J 6 bases; bases outside gene matches: 0. Germline V lookup: CDR1 MGHRA, CDR2 YSYEKL. This CDR3 is CASSQTGGQPQHF. The CDR3, as DNA: TGCGCCAGCAGCCAGACAGGGGGTCAGCCCCAGCATTTT.

This clonotype came up a few times. This chain joins TRBV6-5 and TRBJ1-1; 8 nucleotides match TRBD1. The V segment lost 2 bases and the J segment 4 bases; nucleotides outside the gene matches: 0. The germline gives CDR1 MNHEY, CDR2 SVGAGI. The CDR3 spans 13 residues. CDR3 DNA sequence: TGTGCCAGCAGTTACGACAGGGGCACTGAAGCTTTCTTT. The encoded protein is CASSYDRGTEAFF.

This clonotype was seen many times. CDR3 DNA sequence: TGCAGTGCTCAGCGGGGGGGGTCTAGCACAGATACGCAGTATTTT. It yields the protein CSAQRGGSSTDTQYF. The chain has TRBV20-1 and TRBJ2-3; 10 positions agree with TRBD2. Germline loops: CDR1 DFQATT, CDR2 SNEGSKA (reference sequence). The trim removed 5 bases at V and 0 bases at J, leaving 5 bases unmatched. The CDR3 loop spans 15 amino acids.

This clonotype was recorded at least ten times. V is TRBV25-1 and J is TRBJ1-4; D gene ambiguous. Germline V lookup: CDR1 MGHDK, CDR2 SYGVNS. Deletions cut 4 bases from V and 8 bases from J, with 17 bases between. The length of the CDR3 is 15 residues. This CDR3 reads CASSAAGPLGEKLFF. The DNA of the CDR3 is TGTGCCAGCAGTGCGGCCGGGCCCTTGGGGGAAAAACTGTTTTTT.

This clonotype turned up a few times. This rearrangement joins TRBV7-2 to TRBJ2-4; D ambiguous. V lost 7 bases and J 0 bases, leaving 7 bases between the germline ends. Germline CDR1 reads SGHTA; CDR2 reads FQGNSA. This CDR3 contains 13 residues. The CDR3 here is CASKDLAKNIQYF. As DNA, the CDR3 is TGTGCCAGCAAAGACCTAGCCAAAAACATTCAGTACTTC.

This clonotype was recorded at least ten times. J is TRBJ2-7 and V is TRBV18, with D perhaps TRBD1 or TRBD2 (5 bases each). From germline, CDR1 is KGHSH and CDR2 LQKENI. V gave up 3 bases and J gave up 6 bases, with 12 bases separating them. The CDR3 has 13 residues. The CDR3 loop is CASSPSGPSEQYF. In DNA form, the CDR3 reads TGTGCCAGCTCACCGTCGGGACCCTCCGAGCAGTACTTC.

The V and J genes are TRBV6-5 and TRBJ1-2; D gene ambiguous. The germline gives CDR1 MNHEY, CDR2 SVGAGI. V lost 5 bases to trimming and J lost 4 bases, with 11 bases between them. The CDR3 runs to 13 residues. CDR3 sequence reads: CASSPTQSYGYTF. The CDR3 DNA reads TGTGCCAGCAGTCCTACGCAGAGCTATGGCTACACCTTC.

The chain uses TRBV7-9 and TRBJ1-1; D possibly corresponds to TRBD1 (5 bases). Deletions cut 5 bases from V and 8 bases from J, with 15 bases between. Germline V gene lookup returns CDR1 SEHNR and CDR2 FQNEAQ (reference sequence). The CDR3 is made up of 13 amino acids. In DNA form, the CDR3 reads TGTGCCAGCAGCCCACAGGCCCAGTCAGAAGCTTTCTTT. Protein product: CASSPQAQSEAFF.

The sample holds many counts of this clonotype. J is TRBJ2-7 and V is TRBV10-2; 10 bases align to TRBD1. The ends lost 3 bases at V and 7 bases at J; junction bases unmatched: 9. Germline CDR1 is WSHSY and CDR2 is SAAADI. CDR3 length equals 15 residues. CDR3 sequence (DNA): TGCGCCAGCAGTGACCCCGGGACAGGGGATGGGGAGCAGTACTTC. It yields the protein CASSDPGTGDGEQYF.

This clonotype occurred a few times. J is TRBJ1-2 and V is TRBV5-1; 9 bases map to TRBD1. The germline CDR1 and CDR2 sequences are SGHRS and YFSETQ. The CDR3 is made up of 12 amino acids. V shed 2 bases and J 7 bases; nucleotides not matched to a gene: 0. CDR3: CASSLQGAGYTF. As DNA, the CDR3 is TGCGCCAGCAGCTTACAGGGGGCTGGCTACACCTTC.

The rearrangement uses TRBV20-1 and TRBJ2-7, with 8 bases that match TRBD1. V lost 4 bases, J lost 6 bases, and 5 bases stayed unmatched. The CDR3 totals 12 residues. The V gene's germline CDR1 is DFQATT and CDR2 SNEGSKA (reference sequence). Written as DNA, the CDR3 is TGCAGTGCTATTGACAGGGGACCCGAGCAGTACTTC. Translating it yields CSAIDRGPEQYF.

This clonotype was observed many times. The chain is built from TRBV15 and TRBJ2-1; TRBD2 might be the D (6 bases). The V end was cut by 1 base, the J end by 4 bases, with 11 bases between. Germline CDR1 is LNHNV and CDR2 is YYDKDF (reference sequence). The CDR3 runs 15 residues. DNA for the CDR3: TGTGCCACCAGCAGAGCCAGGGCGGGATACAATGAGCAGTTCTTC. Its protein is CATSRARAGYNEQFF.

The chain joins TRBV7-9 to TRBJ2-7, with no clear D. CDR1 and CDR2 (germline): SEHNR, FQNEAQ (reference sequence). The V end was cut by 3 bases, the J end by 3 bases, with 9 bases between. There are 13 residues in the CDR3. In nucleotides, the CDR3 is TGTGCCAGCAGCTTTAGCCAACACTACGAGCAGTACTTC. Its protein product is CASSFSQHYEQYF.

A remark on this clonotype: A much bigger clone sits one base away, suggesting this may be a read error. The chain has TRBV7-9 and TRBJ1-1, with unresolved D. Germline V lookup: CDR1 SEHNR, CDR2 FQNEAQ (reference sequence). The CDR3 is 15 amino acids. As DNA, the CDR3 is TGTGCCAGCAACTTAGGTCGTCAGATGAACACTGAAGCTTTCTTT. Translation: CASNLGRQMNTEAFF.

The chain employs TRBV5-5 and TRBJ2-7; 10 bases are a match to TRBD2. The trim removed 2 bases at V and 0 bases at J, leaving 2 bases unmatched. CDR1 and CDR2 from the germline V gene are SGHKS and YYEKEE (reference sequence). CDR3 length: 15 amino acids. CDR3 sequence reads: CASSFSGGASYEQYF. For the CDR3, the DNA is TGTGCCAGCAGCTTCAGCGGGGGGGCCTCCTACGAGCAGTACTTC.

There are many counts of this clonotype. The chain combines TRBV29-1 with TRBJ1-1; a possible D gene is TRBD1 (5 bases). CDR3 length: 13 amino acids. Germline V gene data show CDR1 as SQVTM and CDR2 as ANQGSEA. V was cut by 5 bases and J by 2 bases, with 12 bases left in between. In DNA, the CDR3 is TGCAGCGTTACCGGGACGGGAAACACTGAAGCTTTCTTT. Protein: CSVTGTGNTEAFF.